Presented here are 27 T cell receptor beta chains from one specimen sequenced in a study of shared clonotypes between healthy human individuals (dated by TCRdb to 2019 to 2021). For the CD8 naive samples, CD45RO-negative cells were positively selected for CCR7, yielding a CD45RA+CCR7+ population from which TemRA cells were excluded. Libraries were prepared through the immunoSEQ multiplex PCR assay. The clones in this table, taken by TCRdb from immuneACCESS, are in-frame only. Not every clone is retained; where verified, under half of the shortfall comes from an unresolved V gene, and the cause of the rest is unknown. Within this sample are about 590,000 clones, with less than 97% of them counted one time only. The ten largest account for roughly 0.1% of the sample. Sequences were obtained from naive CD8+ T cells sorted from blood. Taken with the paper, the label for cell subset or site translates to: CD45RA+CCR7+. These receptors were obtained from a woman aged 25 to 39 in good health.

The CDR3, as DNA: TGTGCCAGCAGTCTTGGACAGTTAATTCCCTACGAGCAGTACTTC. Its protein product is CASSLGQLIPYEQYF. The chain is built from TRBV2 and TRBJ2-7, with D possibly matching TRBD1 (6 bases). The germline V gene has CDR1 SNHLY and CDR2 FYNNEI. V lost 5 bases and J 2 bases, leaving 16 bases between the germline ends. This CDR3 has 15 amino acids. Drawing the rest from reference TRBV2 and TRBJ2-7, the complete variable domain is EPEVTQTPSHQVTQMGQEVILRCVPISNHLYFYWYRQILGQKVEFLVSFYNNEISEKSEIFDDQFSVERPDGSNFTLKIRSTKLEDSAMYFCASSLGQLIPYEQYFGPGTRLTVT.

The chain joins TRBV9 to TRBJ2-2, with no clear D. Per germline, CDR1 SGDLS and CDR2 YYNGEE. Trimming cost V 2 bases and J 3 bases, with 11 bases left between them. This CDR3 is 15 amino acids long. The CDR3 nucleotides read TGTGCCAGCAGCGTTAGAGACACAGACACCGGGGAGCTGTTTTTT. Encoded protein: CASSVRDTDTGELFF.

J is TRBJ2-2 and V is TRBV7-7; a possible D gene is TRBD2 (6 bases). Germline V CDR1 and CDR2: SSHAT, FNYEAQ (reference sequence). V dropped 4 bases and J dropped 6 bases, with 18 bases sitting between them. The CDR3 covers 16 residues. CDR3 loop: CASSSNSAGPPGELFF. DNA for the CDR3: TGTGCCAGCAGCTCCAACTCGGCGGGACCGCCCGGGGAGCTGTTTTTT.

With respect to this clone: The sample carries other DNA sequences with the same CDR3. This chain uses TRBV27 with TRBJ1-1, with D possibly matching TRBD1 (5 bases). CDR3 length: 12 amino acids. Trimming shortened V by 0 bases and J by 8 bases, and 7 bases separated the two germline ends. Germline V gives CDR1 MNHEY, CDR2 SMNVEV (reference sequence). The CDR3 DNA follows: TGTGCCAGCAGTTTATCGGGGGGGGAAGCTTTCTTT. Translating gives CASSLSGGEAFF.

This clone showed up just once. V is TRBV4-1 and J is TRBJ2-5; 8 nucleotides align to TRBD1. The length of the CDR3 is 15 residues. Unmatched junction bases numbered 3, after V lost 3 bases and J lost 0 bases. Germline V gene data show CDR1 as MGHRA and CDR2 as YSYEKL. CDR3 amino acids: CASSHRQGYQETQYF. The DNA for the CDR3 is TGCGCCAGCAGCCACCGACAGGGGTACCAAGAGACCCAGTACTTC.

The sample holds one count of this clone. The CDR3 DNA reads as TGTGCCAGCAGCCTGACGGGACTTCACACAGATACGCAGTATTTT. It codes for CASSLTGLHTDTQYF. This chain uses TRBV11-3 with TRBJ2-3; D perhaps matches TRBD2 (6 bases). The V end was cut by 5 bases, the J end by 2 bases, with 14 bases between. The CDR3 runs to 15 residues. Per germline, CDR1 SGHNT and CDR2 YENEEA.

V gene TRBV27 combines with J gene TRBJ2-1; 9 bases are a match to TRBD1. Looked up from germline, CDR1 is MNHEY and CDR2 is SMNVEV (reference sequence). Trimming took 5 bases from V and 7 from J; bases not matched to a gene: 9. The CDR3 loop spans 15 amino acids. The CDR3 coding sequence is TGTGCCAGCAGTAAAATCGGGACAGGGACTAATGAGCAGTTCTTC. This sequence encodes CASSKIGTGTNEQFF.

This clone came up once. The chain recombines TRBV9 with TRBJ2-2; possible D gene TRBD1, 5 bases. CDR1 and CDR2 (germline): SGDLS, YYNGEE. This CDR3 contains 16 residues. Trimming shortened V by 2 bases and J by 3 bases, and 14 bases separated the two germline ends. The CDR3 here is CASSVYGQGHTGELFF. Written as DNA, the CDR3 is TGTGCCAGCAGCGTTTACGGGCAGGGCCACACCGGGGAGCTGTTTTTT.

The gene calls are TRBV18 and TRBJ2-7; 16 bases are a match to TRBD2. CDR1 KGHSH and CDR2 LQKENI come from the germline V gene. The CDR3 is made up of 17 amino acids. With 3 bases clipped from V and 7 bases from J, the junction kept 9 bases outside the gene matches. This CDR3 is CASSPGLAGGPLIEQYF. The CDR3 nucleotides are TGTGCCAGCTCACCGGGACTAGCGGGAGGGCCTCTGATTGAGCAGTACTTC.

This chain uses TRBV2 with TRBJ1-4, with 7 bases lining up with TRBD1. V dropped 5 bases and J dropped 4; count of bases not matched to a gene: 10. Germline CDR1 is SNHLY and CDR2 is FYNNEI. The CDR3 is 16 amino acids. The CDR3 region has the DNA TGTGCCAGCAGTTCCGGGACAGCGGCTGATAATGAAAAACTGTTTTTT. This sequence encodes CASSSGTAADNEKLFF.

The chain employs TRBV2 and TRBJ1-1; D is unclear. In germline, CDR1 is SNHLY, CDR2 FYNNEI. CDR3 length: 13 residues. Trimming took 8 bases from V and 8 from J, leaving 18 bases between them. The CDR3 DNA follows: TGTGCCAGCGCCGCGTGGGCAGGCAAGGAAGCTTTCTTT. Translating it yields CASAAWAGKEAFF.

The CDR3 nucleotides read TGTGCCAGCAGCTCTCCGAGCCCCAATGAGCAGTTCTTC. It is translated as CASSSPSPNEQFF. The V and J genes are TRBV28 and TRBJ2-1; D ambiguous. Germline V lookup: CDR1 MDHEN, CDR2 SYDVKM. The V end lost 6 bases, the J end lost 6 bases, and 12 bases lay between the germline ends. The CDR3 is 13 amino acids.

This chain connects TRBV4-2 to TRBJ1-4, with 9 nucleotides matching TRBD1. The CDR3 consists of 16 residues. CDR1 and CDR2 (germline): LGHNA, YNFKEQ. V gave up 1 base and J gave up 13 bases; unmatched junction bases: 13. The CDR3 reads CASSQGLGTGPEGLFF. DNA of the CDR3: TGTGCCAGCAGCCAAGGTCTGGGGACAGGGCCTGAGGGACTGTTTTTT.

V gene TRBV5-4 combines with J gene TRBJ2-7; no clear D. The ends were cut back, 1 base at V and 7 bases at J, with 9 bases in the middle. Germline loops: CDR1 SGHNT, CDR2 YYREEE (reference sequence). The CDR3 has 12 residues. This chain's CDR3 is CASSLSFREQYF. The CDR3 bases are TGTGCCAGCAGCTTGAGTTTCCGGGAGCAGTACTTC.

Written as DNA, the CDR3 is TGTGCTAGTGCCCCGGATTTTAGCAACTACAATGAGCAGTTCTTC. Its protein product is CASAPDFSNYNEQFF. The chain recombines TRBV12-5 with TRBJ2-1; D is ambiguous. V lost 7 bases to trimming and J lost 3 bases, with 16 bases between them. Germline CDR1 reads LGHNT; CDR2 reads FRNRAP. The CDR3 runs to 15 residues.

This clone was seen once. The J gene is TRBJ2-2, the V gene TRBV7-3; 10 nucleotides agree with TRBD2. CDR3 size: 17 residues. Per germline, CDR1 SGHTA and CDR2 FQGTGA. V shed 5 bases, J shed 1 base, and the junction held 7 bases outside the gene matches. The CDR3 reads CASSTLLAGVNTGELFF. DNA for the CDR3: TGTGCCAGCAGCACGCTGCTAGCGGGAGTGAACACCGGGGAGCTGTTTTTT.

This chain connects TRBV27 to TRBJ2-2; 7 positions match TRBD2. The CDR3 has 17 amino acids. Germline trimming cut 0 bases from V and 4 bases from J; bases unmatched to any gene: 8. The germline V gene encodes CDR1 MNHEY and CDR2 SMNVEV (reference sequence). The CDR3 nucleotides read TGTGCCAGCAGTTTATCGGTGACTAGCCTGGGCACCGGGGAGCTGTTTTTT. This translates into CASSLSVTSLGTGELFF.

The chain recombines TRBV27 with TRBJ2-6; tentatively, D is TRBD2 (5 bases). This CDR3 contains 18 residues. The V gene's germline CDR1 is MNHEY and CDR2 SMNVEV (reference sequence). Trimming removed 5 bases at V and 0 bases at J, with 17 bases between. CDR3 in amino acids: CASSAPLGGSSGANVLTF. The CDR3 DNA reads TGTGCCAGCAGTGCCCCCCTTGGAGGTAGCTCTGGGGCCAACGTCCTGACTTTC.

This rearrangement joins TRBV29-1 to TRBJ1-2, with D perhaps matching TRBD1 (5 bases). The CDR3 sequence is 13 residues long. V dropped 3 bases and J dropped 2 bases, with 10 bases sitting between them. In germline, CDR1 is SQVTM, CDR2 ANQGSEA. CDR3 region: CSVDEGINYGYTF. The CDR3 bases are TGCAGCGTTGATGAGGGGATCAACTATGGCTACACCTTC. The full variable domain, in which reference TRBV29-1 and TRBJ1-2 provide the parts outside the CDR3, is SAVISQKPSRDICQRGTSLTIQCQVDSQVTMMFWYRQQPGQSLTLIATANQGSEATYESGFVIDKFPISRPNLTFSTLTVSNMSPEDSSIYLCSVDEGINYGYTFGSGTRLTVV.

The chain's CDR3 is CASSIPYSPLHF. CDR3 in DNA: TGTGCCAGCAGTATCCCGTATTCACCCCTCCACTTT. The V and J genes are TRBV28 and TRBJ1-6; no reliable D call. Trimming removed 5 bases from V and 8 bases from J, with 7 bases in between. Germline V CDR1 and CDR2: MDHEN, SYDVKM. This CDR3 is built from 12 residues.

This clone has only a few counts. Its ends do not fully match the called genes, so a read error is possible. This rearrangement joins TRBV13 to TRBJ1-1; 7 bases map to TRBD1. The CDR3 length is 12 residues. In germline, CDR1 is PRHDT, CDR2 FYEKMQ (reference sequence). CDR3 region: CASSLGTAEAFF. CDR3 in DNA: TGTGCCAGCAGCCTAGGGACAGCTGAAGCTTTCTTT.

The CDR3 region is CASSPHRQGVNTEAFF. CDR3 DNA sequence: TGTGCCAGCAGCCCCCACCGACAGGGGGTGAACACTGAAGCTTTCTTT. This chain uses TRBV9 with TRBJ1-1, with 9 bases fitting TRBD1. After removal of 4 bases from V and 0 bases from J, the junction contained 7 bases not matched to a gene. The CDR3 has 16 residues. Germline V gene lookup returns CDR1 SGDLS and CDR2 YYNGEE.

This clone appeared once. CDR3 amino acids: CASSDHEQFF. The CDR3 DNA reads as TGTGCCAGCAGTGATCATGAGCAGTTCTTC. This chain connects TRBV2 to TRBJ2-1; no clear D gene. This CDR3 contains 10 residues. Germline-derived CDR1 and CDR2 are SNHLY and FYNNEI. Deletions cut 3 bases from V and 8 bases from J, with 2 bases between.

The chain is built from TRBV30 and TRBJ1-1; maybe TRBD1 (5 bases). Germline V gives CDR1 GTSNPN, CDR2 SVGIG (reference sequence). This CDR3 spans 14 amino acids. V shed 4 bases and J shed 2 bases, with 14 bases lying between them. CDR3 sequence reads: CAWTMGDFNTEAFF. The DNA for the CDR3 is TGTGCCTGGACTATGGGGGATTTCAACACTGAAGCTTTCTTT.

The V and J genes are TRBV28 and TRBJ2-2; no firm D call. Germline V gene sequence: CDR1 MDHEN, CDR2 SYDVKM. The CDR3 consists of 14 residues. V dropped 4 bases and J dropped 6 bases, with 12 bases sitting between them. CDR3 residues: CASSWTGIAGELFF. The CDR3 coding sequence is TGTGCCAGCAGTTGGACGGGTATTGCCGGGGAGCTGTTTTTT.

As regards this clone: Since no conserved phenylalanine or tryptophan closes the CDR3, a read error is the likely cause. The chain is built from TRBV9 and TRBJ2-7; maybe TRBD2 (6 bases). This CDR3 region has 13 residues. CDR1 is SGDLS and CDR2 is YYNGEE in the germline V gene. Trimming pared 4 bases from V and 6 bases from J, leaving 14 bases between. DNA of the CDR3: TGTGCCAGCAGCTCGAGACTAGTTGGCGAGCAGTACCTC. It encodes CASSSRLVGEQYL.

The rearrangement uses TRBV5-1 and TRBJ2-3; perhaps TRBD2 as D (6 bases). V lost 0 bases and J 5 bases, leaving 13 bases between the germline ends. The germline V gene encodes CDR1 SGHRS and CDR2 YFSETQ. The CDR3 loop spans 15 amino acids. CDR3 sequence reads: CASSLEAGLVDTQYF. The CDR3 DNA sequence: TGCGCCAGCAGCTTGGAGGCGGGACTGGTAGATACGCAGTATTTT.